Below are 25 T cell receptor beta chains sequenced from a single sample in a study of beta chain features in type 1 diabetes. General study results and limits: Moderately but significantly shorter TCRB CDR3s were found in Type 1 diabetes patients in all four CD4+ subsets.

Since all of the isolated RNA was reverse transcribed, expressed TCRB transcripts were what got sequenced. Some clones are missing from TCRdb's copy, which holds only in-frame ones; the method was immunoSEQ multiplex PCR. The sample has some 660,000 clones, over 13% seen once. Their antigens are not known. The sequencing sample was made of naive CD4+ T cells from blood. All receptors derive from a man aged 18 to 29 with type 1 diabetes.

The CDR3 DNA is TGTGCCAGCAGCGCATTCTTCTTTACCCAAGAGACCCAGTACTTC. It encodes CASSAFFFTQETQYF. The chain joins TRBV9 to TRBJ2-5; no clear D. The CDR3 sequence is 15 residues long. Trimming removed 3 bases at V and 1 base at J, with 13 bases between. CDR1 and CDR2 (germline): SGDLS, YYNGEE.

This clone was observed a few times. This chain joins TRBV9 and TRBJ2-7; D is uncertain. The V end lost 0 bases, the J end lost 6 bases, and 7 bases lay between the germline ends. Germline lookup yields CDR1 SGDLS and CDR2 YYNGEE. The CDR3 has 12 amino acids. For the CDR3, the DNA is TGTGCCAGCAGCGTAGATGGTCCCGAGCAGTACTTC. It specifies CASSVDGPEQYF. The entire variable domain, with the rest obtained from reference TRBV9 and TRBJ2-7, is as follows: DSGVTQTPKHLITATGQRVTLRCSPRSGDLSVYWYQQSLDQGLQFLIQYYNGEERAKGNILERFSAQQFPDLHSELNLSSLELGDSALYFCASSVDGPEQYFGPGTRLTVT.

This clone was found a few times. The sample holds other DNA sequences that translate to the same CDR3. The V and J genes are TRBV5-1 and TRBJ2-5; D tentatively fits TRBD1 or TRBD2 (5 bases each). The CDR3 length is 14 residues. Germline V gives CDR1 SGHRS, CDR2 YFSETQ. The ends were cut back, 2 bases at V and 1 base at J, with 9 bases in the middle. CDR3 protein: CASSLSGTQETQYF. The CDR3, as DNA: TGCGCCAGCAGCTTATCCGGGACCCAAGAGACCCAGTACTTC.

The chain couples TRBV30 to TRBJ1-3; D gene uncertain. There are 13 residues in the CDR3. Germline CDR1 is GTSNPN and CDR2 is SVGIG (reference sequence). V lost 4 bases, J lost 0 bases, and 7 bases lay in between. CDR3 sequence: CAWKVISGNTIYF. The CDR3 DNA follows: TGTGCCTGGAAGGTCATCTCTGGAAACACCATATATTTT.

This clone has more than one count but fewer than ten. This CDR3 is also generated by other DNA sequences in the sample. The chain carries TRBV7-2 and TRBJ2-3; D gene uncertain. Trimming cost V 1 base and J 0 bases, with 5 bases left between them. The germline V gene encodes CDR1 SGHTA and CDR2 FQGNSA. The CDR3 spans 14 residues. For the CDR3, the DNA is TGTGCCAGCAGCTTAGTTGCAAGCACAGATACGCAGTATTTT. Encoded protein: CASSLVASTDTQYF.

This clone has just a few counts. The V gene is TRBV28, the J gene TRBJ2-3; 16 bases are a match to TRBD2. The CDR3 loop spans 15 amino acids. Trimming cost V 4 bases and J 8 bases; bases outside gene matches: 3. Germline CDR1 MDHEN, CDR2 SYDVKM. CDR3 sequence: CASSSGLAGGGTQYF. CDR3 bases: TGTGCCAGCAGTTCGGGACTAGCGGGAGGGGGTACGCAGTATTTT.

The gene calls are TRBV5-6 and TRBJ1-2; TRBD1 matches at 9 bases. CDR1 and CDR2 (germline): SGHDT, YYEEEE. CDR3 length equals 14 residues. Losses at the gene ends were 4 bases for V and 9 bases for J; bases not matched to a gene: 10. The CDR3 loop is CASSPRTGEISYTF. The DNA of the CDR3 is TGTGCCAGCAGCCCCCGGACAGGGGAGATTAGCTACACCTTC.

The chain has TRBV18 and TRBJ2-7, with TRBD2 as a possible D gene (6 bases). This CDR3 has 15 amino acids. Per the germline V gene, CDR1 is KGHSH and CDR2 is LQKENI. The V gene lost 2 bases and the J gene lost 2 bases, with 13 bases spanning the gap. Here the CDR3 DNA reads TGTGCCAGCTCACCATTGGGATCGGGGGCCTACGAGCAGTACTTC. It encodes CASSPLGSGAYEQYF.

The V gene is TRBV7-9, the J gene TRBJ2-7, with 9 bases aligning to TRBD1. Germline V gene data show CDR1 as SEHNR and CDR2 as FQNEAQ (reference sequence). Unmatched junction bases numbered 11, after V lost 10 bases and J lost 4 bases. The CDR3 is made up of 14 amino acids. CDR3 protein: CATALGQGSYEQYF. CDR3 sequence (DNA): TGTGCCACCGCCCTGGGACAGGGATCTTACGAGCAGTACTTC.

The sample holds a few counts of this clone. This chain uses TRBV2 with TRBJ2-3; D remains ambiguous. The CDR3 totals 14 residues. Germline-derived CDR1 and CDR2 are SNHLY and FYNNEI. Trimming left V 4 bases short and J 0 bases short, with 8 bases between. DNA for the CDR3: TGTGCCAGCAGTGCGGTCCTTAGCACAGATACGCAGTATTTT. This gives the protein CASSAVLSTDTQYF.

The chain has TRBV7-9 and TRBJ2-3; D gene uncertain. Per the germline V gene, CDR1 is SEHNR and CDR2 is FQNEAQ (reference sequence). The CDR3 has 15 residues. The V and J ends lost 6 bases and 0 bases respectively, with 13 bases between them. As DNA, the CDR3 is TGTGCCAGCAGTCCCCCCCGTGCTAGCACAGATACGCAGTATTTT. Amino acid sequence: CASSPPRASTDTQYF.

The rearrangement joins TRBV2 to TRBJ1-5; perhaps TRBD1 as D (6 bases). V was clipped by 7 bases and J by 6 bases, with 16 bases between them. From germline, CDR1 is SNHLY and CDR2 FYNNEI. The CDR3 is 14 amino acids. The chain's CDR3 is CASNRGARGQPQHF. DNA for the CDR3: TGTGCCAGCAATCGGGGGGCCAGGGGTCAGCCCCAGCATTTT. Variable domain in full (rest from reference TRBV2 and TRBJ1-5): EPEVTQTPSHQVTQMGQEVILRCVPISNHLYFYWYRQILGQKVEFLVSFYNNEISEKSEIFDDQFSVERPDGSNFTLKIRSTKLEDSAMYFCASNRGARGQPQHFGDGTRLSIL.

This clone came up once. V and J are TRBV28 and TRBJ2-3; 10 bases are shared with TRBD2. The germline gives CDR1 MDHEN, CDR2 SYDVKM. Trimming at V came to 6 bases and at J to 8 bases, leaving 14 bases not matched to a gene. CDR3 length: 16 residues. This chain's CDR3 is CASRRGSGRGGGTQYF. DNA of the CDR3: TGTGCCAGCAGGAGGGGGAGCGGGAGGGGCGGTGGTACGCAGTATTTT.

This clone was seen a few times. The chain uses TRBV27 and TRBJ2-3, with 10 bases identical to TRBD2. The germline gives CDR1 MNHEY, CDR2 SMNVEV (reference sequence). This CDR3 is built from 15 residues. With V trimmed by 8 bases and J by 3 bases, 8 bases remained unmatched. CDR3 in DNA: TGTGCCAGCGTAAAACTAGCGGGAATAACAGATACGCAGTATTTT. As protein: CASVKLAGITDTQYF.

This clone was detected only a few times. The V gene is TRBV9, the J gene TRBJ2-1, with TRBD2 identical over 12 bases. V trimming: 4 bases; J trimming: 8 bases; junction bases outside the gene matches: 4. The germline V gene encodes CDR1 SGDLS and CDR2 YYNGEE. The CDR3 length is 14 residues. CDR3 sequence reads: CASSLAGGPYEQFF. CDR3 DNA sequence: TGTGCCAGCAGCCTAGCGGGAGGGCCTTATGAGCAGTTCTTC.

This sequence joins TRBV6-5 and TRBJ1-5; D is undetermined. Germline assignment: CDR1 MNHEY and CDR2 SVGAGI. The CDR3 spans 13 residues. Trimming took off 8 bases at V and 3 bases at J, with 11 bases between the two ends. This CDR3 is CASQRDSNQPQHF. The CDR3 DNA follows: TGTGCCAGCCAGCGCGACTCCAATCAGCCCCAGCATTTT.

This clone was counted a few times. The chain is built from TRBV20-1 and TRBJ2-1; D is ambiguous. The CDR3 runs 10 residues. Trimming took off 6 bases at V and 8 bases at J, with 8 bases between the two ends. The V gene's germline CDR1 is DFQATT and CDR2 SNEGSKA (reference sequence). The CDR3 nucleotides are TGCAGTGCCTACCGAGATGAGCAGTTCTTC. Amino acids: CSAYRDEQFF.

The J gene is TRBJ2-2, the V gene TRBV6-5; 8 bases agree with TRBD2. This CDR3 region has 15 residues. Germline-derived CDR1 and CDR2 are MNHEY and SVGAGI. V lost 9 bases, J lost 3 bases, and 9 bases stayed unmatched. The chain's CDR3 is CASKRSGSDTGELFF. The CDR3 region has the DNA TGTGCCAGTAAGAGAAGCGGGAGTGACACCGGGGAGCTGTTTTTT.

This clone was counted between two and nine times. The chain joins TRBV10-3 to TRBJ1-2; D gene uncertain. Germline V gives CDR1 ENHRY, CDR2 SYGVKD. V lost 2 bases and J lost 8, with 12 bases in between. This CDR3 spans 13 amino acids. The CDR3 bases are TGTGCCATCAGTGAGATGTGGGAAGGAGGCTACACCTTC. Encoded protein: CAISEMWEGGYTF.

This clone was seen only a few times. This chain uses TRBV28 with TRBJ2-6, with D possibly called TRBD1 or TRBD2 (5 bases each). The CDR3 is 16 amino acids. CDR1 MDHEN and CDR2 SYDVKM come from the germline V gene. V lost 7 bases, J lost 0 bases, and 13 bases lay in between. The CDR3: CASTPWGYSGANVLTF. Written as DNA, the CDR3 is TGTGCCAGCACCCCATGGGGGTACTCTGGGGCCAACGTCCTGACTTTC.

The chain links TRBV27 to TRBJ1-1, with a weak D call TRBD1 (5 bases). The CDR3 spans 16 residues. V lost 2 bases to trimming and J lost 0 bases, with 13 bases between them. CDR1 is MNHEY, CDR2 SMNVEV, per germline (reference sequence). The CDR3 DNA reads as TGTGCCAGCAGTTTAACCCCAGGGCGGTTGAACACTGAAGCTTTCTTT. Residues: CASSLTPGRLNTEAFF.

In DNA form, the CDR3 reads TGTGCCAGCAGCTTAGCTTTGGGGGGCGATACGCAGTATTTT. This translates into CASSLALGGDTQYF. The chain carries TRBV7-6 and TRBJ2-3; TRBD1 or TRBD2 may be the D gene (6 bases each). Germline V gives CDR1 SGHVS, CDR2 FNYEAQ. This CDR3 contains 14 residues. V gave up 0 bases and J gave up 6 bases, with 10 bases separating them.

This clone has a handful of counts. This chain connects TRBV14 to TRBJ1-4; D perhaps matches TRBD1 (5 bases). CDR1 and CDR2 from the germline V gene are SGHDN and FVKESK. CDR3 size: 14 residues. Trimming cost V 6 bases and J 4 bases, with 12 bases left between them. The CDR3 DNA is TGTGCCAGCAGTTACGGACACAGTAATGAAAAACTGTTTTTT. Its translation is CASSYGHSNEKLFF.

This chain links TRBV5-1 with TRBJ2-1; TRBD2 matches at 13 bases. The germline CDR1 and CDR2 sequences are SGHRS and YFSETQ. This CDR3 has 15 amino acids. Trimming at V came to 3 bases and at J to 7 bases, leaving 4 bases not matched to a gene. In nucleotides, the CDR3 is TGCGCCAGCAGCTACGGACTAGCGGGAGCTAATGAGCAGTTCTTC. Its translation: CASSYGLAGANEQFF.

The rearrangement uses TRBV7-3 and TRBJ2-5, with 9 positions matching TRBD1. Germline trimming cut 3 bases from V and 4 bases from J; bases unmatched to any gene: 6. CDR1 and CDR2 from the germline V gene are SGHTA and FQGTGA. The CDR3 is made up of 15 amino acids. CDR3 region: CASSFTGTGIETQYF. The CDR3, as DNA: TGTGCCAGCAGCTTTACCGGGACAGGGATAGAGACCCAGTACTTC.